These 8 T cell receptor beta chains were sequenced from one sample in a study of T cells expressing NK-cell markers. From its re-call of the 5' RACE reads, TCRdb lists each CDR3 protein once, without DNA. The listing contains some 600,000 distinct CDR3 sequences. The specimen sequenced was blood T cells: a sorted CD56 or NKG2C T cell subset, CD4+ or CD8+ T cells, or bulk PBMC T cells (not recorded which). The receptors were gathered from a young man in good health.

CDR3 residues: CASSLVGQRTLTDTQYF. The J gene is TRBJ2-3, the V gene TRBV7-2; checking the TCRdb D call of TRBD2 is not possible without DNA. Looked up from germline, CDR1 is SGHTA and CDR2 is FQGNSA. CDR3 length equals 17 residues.

The genes are TRBV7-9 and TRBJ1-6. The CDR3 has 16 residues. Germline lookup yields CDR1 SEHNR and CDR2 FQNEAQ (reference sequence). This CDR3 reads CASHSFGITYNSPLHF.

This sequence joins TRBV7-2 and TRBJ2-1; TCRdb proposes TRBD2, but this gene call is untestable without DNA. The CDR3 is 16 residues long. Per the germline V gene, CDR1 is SGHTA and CDR2 is FQGNSA. The CDR3 loop is CASSVYPGLASDEQFF.

The chain uses TRBV7-3 and TRBJ2-1. In germline, CDR1 is SGHTA, CDR2 FQGTGA. CDR3 length: 14 residues. This chain's CDR3 is CASGTGGAYNEQFF.

V usage is TRBV12-3 or TRBV12-4 and J usage is TRBJ2-3; the D call from TCRdb, TRBD1, cannot be confirmed without DNA. The CDR3 consists of 14 residues. The CDR3: CASSHGLGLDTQYF.

This chain connects TRBV24-1 to TRBJ2-3. The CDR3 runs to 14 residues. Per germline, CDR1 KGHDR and CDR2 SFDVKD. CDR3 sequence: CATSGRVPTDTQYF.

This rearrangement joins TRBV12-3 or TRBV12-4 to TRBJ2-3; the D gene TCRdb calls, TRBD1, cannot be checked with no DNA. The CDR3 loop spans 16 amino acids. The CDR3 sequence: CASRRSGTGWTDTQYF.

The rearrangement uses TRBV9 and TRBJ2-3; without DNA, the TCRdb call of TRBD2 cannot be checked. The CDR3 loop spans 16 amino acids. Germline assignment: CDR1 SGDLS and CDR2 YYNGEE. The CDR3 is CASSALPDPPADTQYF.